The rows below give T cell receptor beta chains drawn from one sample of a study of blood T cell repertoires in COVID-19. Repertoires were generated with immunoSEQ multiplex PCR, while TCRdb's copy carries only in-frame clones and drops some. The repertoire holds fewer than 350,000 clones, with 85% as singletons. The sample taken for sequencing was PBMCs or T cells enriched from blood (not recorded which). The receptor source for this set is a woman aged 50 to 60 who had recovered from COVID-19. Both conserved end residues are part of each CDR3. Each record gives: CDR3 protein, CDR3 DNA, J gene, D gene, clone size, V gene. D genes are given only for firm matches. The size of a clone is reported for some rows only, either as once, few or many, or as a class for expanded clones.

CDR3: CASSWELLNTEAFF; DNA: TGTGCCAGCAGTTGGGAGCTCTTGAACACTGAAGCTTTCTTT; J: TRBJ1-1; D: .; size: .; V: TRBV6-6
CDR3: CASSAGQNYGYTF; DNA: TGTGCCAGCAGTGCGGGACAGAACTATGGCTACACCTTC; J: TRBJ1-2; D: TRBD1; size: .; V: TRBV2
CDR3: CASSPDTSGEQYF; DNA: TGTGCCAGCTCACCGGACACTTCCGGGGAGCAGTACTTC; J: TRBJ2-7; D: .; size: many; V: TRBV18
CDR3: CASSAPGLAGPEQYF; DNA: TGTGCCAGCTCCGCGCCGGGACTAGCGGGACCCGAGCAGTACTTC; J: TRBJ2-7; D: TRBD2; size: .; V: TRBV18
CDR3: CASSQDISGKTSGNTIYF; DNA: TGTGCCAGCAGCCAAGATATTTCAGGGAAGACCTCTGGAAACACCATATATTTT; J: TRBJ1-3; D: .; size: .; V: TRBV14
CDR3: CASSRTGLGEQYF; DNA: TGTGCCAGCAGCCGGACAGGGCTAGGCGAGCAGTACTTC; J: TRBJ2-7; D: TRBD1; size: .; V: TRBV6-5
CDR3: CASSLGGLGTDTQYF; DNA: TGTGCCAGCAGCTTGGGAGGGCTTGGCACAGATACGCAGTATTTT; J: TRBJ2-3; D: .; size: .; V: TRBV5-6
CDR3: CASSIHRGGNTIYF; DNA: TGTGCCAGTAGTATACACAGGGGTGGAAACACCATATATTTT; J: TRBJ1-3; D: TRBD1; size: once; V: TRBV19
CDR3: CASSYGPSEKLFF; DNA: TGTGCCAGCAGTTACGGTCCTAGTGAAAAACTGTTTTTT; J: TRBJ1-4; D: .; size: .; V: TRBV6-5
CDR3: CATSDALAGGQETQYF; DNA: TGTGCCACCAGTGACGCACTAGCGGGGGGGCAAGAGACCCAGTACTTC; J: TRBJ2-5; D: TRBD2; size: .; V: TRBV24-1
CDR3: CATSSRTGFGYTF; DNA: TGTGCCACCAGCAGCAGGACAGGGTTTGGCTACACCTTC; J: TRBJ1-2; D: TRBD1; size: .; V: TRBV15
CDR3: CASSLRQKGQGANQPQHF; DNA: TGTGCCAGCAGTTTACGCCAAAAGGGACAGGGGGCGAATCAGCCCCAGCATTTT; J: TRBJ1-5; D: TRBD1; size: .; V: TRBV28
CDR3: CASSYRGQGSYEQYF; DNA: TGTGCCAGCAGTTACCGTGGACAGGGATCCTACGAGCAGTACTTC; J: TRBJ2-7; D: TRBD1; size: .; V: TRBV6-5
CDR3: CASSIQEVANEKLFF; DNA: TGTGCCAGTAGTATACAGGAGGTAGCTAATGAAAAACTGTTTTTT; J: TRBJ1-4; D: .; size: .; V: TRBV19
CDR3: CASSIASGAYEQYF; DNA: TGTGCCAGTAGTATAGCTAGCGGAGCCTACGAGCAGTACTTC; J: TRBJ2-7; D: TRBD2; size: .; V: TRBV19
CDR3: CASRLDRLRSYNEQFF; DNA: TGTGCAAGTCGCTTAGACCGACTACGCTCCTACAATGAGCAGTTCTTC; J: TRBJ2-1; D: .; size: many; V: TRBV12-2
CDR3: CASSLDGQRANYGYTF; DNA: TGTGCCAGCAGTTTGGACGGACAGAGAGCTAACTATGGCTACACCTTC; J: TRBJ1-2; D: .; size: .; V: TRBV27
CDR3: CASGPGQGDTGELFF; DNA: TGTGCCAGCGGACCGGGACAGGGGGACACCGGGGAGCTGTTTTTT; J: TRBJ2-2; D: TRBD1; size: .; V: TRBV7-8
CDR3: CATHRGDYGYTF; DNA: TGTGCCACCCACAGGGGAGACTATGGCTACACCTTC; J: TRBJ1-2; D: TRBD1; size: .; V: TRBV6-5
CDR3: CASAGTGDYGEQYF; DNA: TGTGCCAGCGCCGGGACAGGGGACTACGGAGAGCAGTACTTC; J: TRBJ2-7; D: TRBD1; size: .; V: TRBV19
CDR3: CASTGQGGKTQYF; DNA: TGTGCCAGCACGGGACAGGGGGGTAAGACCCAGTACTTC; J: TRBJ2-5; D: TRBD1; size: .; V: TRBV2
CDR3: CASSVGTSSSYEQYF; DNA: TGTGCCAGCAGCGTAGGGACTAGCAGCTCCTACGAGCAGTACTTC; J: TRBJ2-7; D: TRBD2; size: .; V: TRBV9
CDR3: CASSDGGQGASEKLFF; DNA: TGTGCCAGCAGTGATGGTGGGCAGGGGGCTTCGGAAAAACTGTTTTTT; J: TRBJ1-4; D: TRBD1; size: .; V: TRBV2
CDR3: CASRKSGVGPGELFF; DNA: TGTGCCAGCAGGAAGAGCGGGGTTGGGCCCGGGGAGCTGTTTTTT; J: TRBJ2-2; D: TRBD2; size: .; V: TRBV2
CDR3: CASSPSGTGEETQYF; DNA: TGTGCCAGCAGCCCCTCCGGGACAGGGGAAGAGACCCAGTACTTC; J: TRBJ2-5; D: TRBD1; size: .; V: TRBV11-3
CDR3: CASKGQNYSPLHF; DNA: TGTGCCAGTAAGGGACAAAATTATTCACCCCTCCACTTT; J: TRBJ1-6; D: .; size: .; V: TRBV19
CDR3: CASSDSRYEQYF; DNA: TGTGCCAGCAGTGACAGCCGCTACGAGCAGTACTTC; J: TRBJ2-7; D: .; size: .; V: TRBV27
CDR3: CASSLAGVSYEQYF; DNA: TGTGCCAGCAGCTTAGCGGGGGTCTCCTACGAGCAGTACTTC; J: TRBJ2-7; D: .; size: .; V: TRBV11-2
CDR3: CAWSVSAGGETQYF; DNA: TGTGCCTGGAGTGTATCAGCGGGAGGGGAGACCCAGTACTTC; J: TRBJ2-5; D: TRBD2; size: .; V: TRBV30
CDR3: CASSSNHGHMNTEAFF; DNA: TGTGCCAGCAGTTCTAATCACGGACATATGAACACTGAAGCTTTCTTT; J: TRBJ1-1; D: .; size: .; V: TRBV28
CDR3: CASSATGSGANVLTF; DNA: TGTGCCAGTAGTGCAACAGGGTCCGGGGCCAACGTCCTGACTTTC; J: TRBJ2-6; D: .; size: .; V: TRBV19
CDR3: CASSYPAYRNTGELFF; DNA: TGTGCCAGCAGTTACCCCGCTTACAGGAACACCGGGGAGCTGTTTTTT; J: TRBJ2-2; D: .; size: .; V: TRBV6-6
CDR3: CASNFRGNTEAFF; DNA: TGTGCCAGTAATTTCAGGGGGAACACTGAAGCTTTCTTT; J: TRBJ1-1; D: .; size: .; V: TRBV19
CDR3: CASSLAGTAPGLYEQYF; DNA: TGCGCCAGCAGCTTGGCCGGGACTGCCCCTGGCCTCTACGAGCAGTACTTC; J: TRBJ2-7; D: .; size: .; V: TRBV5-1
CDR3: CASSKPTSGGISYEQYF; DNA: TGTGCCAGCAGTAAACCGACTAGCGGGGGGATTTCCTACGAGCAGTACTTC; J: TRBJ2-7; D: TRBD2; size: .; V: TRBV27
CDR3: CASSLIRAGAFF; DNA: TGTGCCAGCTCTTTAATCAGGGCTGGTGCTTTCTTT; J: TRBJ1-1; D: .; size: .; V: TRBV18
CDR3: CASSLEQGAYYGYTF; DNA: TGTGCCAGCAGCTTGGAACAGGGGGCGTACTATGGCTACACCTTC; J: TRBJ1-2; D: TRBD1; size: .; V: TRBV5-5
CDR3: CASSAQGAIGNEQFF; DNA: TGTGCCAGCAGCGCTCAGGGGGCCATTGGTAATGAGCAGTTCTTC; J: TRBJ2-1; D: TRBD1; size: .; V: TRBV7-9
CDR3: CASSSRGGLGASYEQYF; DNA: TGTGCCAGCAGCTCCCGGGGGGGCCTAGGGGCTTCCTACGAGCAGTACTTC; J: TRBJ2-7; D: TRBD2; size: .; V: TRBV7-3
CDR3: CAWSEGTIDNEQFF; DNA: TGTGCCTGGAGTGAAGGGACTATCGACAATGAGCAGTTCTTC; J: TRBJ2-1; D: TRBD2; size: .; V: TRBV30
CDR3: CAVSHDTGTYEQYF; DNA: TGTGCCGTGTCACACGACACAGGGACCTACGAGCAGTACTTC; J: TRBJ2-7; D: .; size: .; V: TRBV24-1